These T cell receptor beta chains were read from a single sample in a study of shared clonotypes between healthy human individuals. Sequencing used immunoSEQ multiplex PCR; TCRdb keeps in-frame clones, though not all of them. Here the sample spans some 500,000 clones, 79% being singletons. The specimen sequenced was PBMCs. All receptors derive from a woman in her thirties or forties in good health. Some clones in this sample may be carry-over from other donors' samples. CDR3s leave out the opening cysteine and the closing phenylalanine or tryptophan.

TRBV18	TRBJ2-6	ASSPGQLISGANVLT
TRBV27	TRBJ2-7	ASSRGTSGSSEQY
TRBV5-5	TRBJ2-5	ASSLTPGEQETQY
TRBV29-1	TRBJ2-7	SVRTQSYEQY
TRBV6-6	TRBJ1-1	ASKQGATTEAF
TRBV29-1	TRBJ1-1	SARGFTEAF
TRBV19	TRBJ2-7	ASSIGTYEQY
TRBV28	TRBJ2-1	ASTPPRGNEQF
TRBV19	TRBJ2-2	ASSIRGGTGELF
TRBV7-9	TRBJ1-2	ASSLGDRPVIDGYT
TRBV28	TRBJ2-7	ASSSDIWDEQY
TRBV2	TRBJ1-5	ASSDVSFGNQPQH